A selection of T cell receptor beta chains follows, all from one sample in a study of vaccination and CD4 T cells after COVID-19. TCRdb re-called the PCR reads through MiXCR, storing one row per CDR3 protein. The table lists about 11,000 distinct CDR3 sequences, 40% to 50% of them singletons. The antigens for these receptors are not known. Specimen: CD4+ T cells from blood, cultured in vitro. The receptor set was obtained from a human donor who had recovered from COVID-19. The CDR3 runs from the conserved cysteine through the conserved F or W. A D gene is named only where the DNA matches it firmly. The size field is filled for only some rows; it gives once, few, many or a size class.

CDR3aa,CDR3nt,v_gene,d_gene,j_gene,abundance
CASSYYTEAFF,TGTGCCAGCAGTTACTACACTGAAGCTTTCTTT,TRBV6-5,NA,TRBJ1-1,NA
CASSLAGINQPQHF,TGTGCCAGCAGCTTAGCAGGGATCAATCAGCCCCAGCATTTT,TRBV7-9,NA,TRBJ1-5,few
CASSLSGSGISYEQYF,TGTGCCAGCAGTTTATCAGGTAGTGGGATCTCCTACGAGCAGTACTTC,TRBV28,NA,TRBJ2-7,NA
CASSSFGLAGLWDEQFF,TGTGCCAGCAGCTCGTTCGGGCTAGCGGGACTCTGGGATGAGCAGTTCTTC,TRBV7-2,TRBD2,TRBJ2-1,NA
CATSRVGQGLVEQFF,TGTGCCACCAGCAGAGTGGGACAGGGTTTGGTGGAGCAGTTCTTC,TRBV15,TRBD1,TRBJ2-1,once
CASDRTTGNTIYF,TGTGCCAGCGACAGGACTACCGGAAACACCATATATTTT,TRBV7-9,NA,TRBJ1-3,NA
CASSDGTGRRPQHF,TGTGCCAGCAGTGACGGGACAGGGCGGCGGCCCCAGCATTTT,TRBV6-1,TRBD1,TRBJ1-5,NA
CSARSRRGPDSPLHF,TGCAGTGCTAGATCCCGGAGGGGACCGGATTCACCCCTCCACTTT,TRBV20-1,NA,TRBJ1-6,NA
CASSSRDRGLVNTEAFF,TGTGCCAGCAGCTCCCGGGACAGGGGGCTGGTGAACACTGAAGCTTTCTTT,TRBV7-9,TRBD1,TRBJ1-1,NA
CASSYAGGNQPQHF,TGTGCCAGCAGTTATGCCGGGGGCAATCAGCCCCAGCATTTT,TRBV6-2/TRBV6-3,NA,TRBJ1-5,few
CASSLRQGQYEQYF,TGTGCCAGCAGTTTAAGGCAGGGCCAATACGAGCAGTACTTC,TRBV27,NA,TRBJ2-7,few
CASSNTWGSEKLFF,TGTGCCAGCAGTAACACCTGGGGGTCCGAAAAACTGTTTTTT,TRBV6-1,NA,TRBJ1-4,NA
CASSGGDSRLNIQYF,TGTGCCAGCAGCGGCGGGGACAGCCGCTTAAACATTCAGTACTTC,TRBV5-8,NA,TRBJ2-4,few
CASSSLGTTNTGELFF,TGTGCCAGCAGCTCCCTCGGGACAACAAACACCGGGGAGCTGTTTTTT,TRBV12-3/TRBV12-4,NA,TRBJ2-2,NA
CSVEASGGTDTQYF,TGCAGCGTTGAAGCTAGCGGGGGAACAGATACGCAGTATTTT,TRBV29-1,TRBD2,TRBJ2-3,NA
CASSLEGGSYEQYF,TGTGCCAGCAGTTTAGAAGGGGGCTCCTACGAGCAGTACTTC,TRBV27,NA,TRBJ2-7,NA
CASSHPWSGGDYGYTF,TGCGCCAGCAGCCACCCCTGGTCAGGGGGGGACTATGGCTACACCTTC,TRBV4-1,TRBD1,TRBJ1-2,NA
CASRSSGSSYNEQFF,TGTGCCAGCAGGAGTAGCGGGAGCTCCTACAATGAGCAGTTCTTC,TRBV2,TRBD2,TRBJ2-1,NA
CASSLGRRTGDRRWETQYF,TGTGCCAGCAGCTTAGGAAGACGTACTGGGGACAGGAGGTGGGAGACCCAGTACTTC,TRBV11-3,TRBD1,TRBJ2-5,NA
CASSPGDRDEQYF,TGTGCCAGCAGCCCTGGGGACAGGGACGAGCAGTACTTC,TRBV5-4,TRBD1,TRBJ2-7,once
CASSLSGANVLTF,TGTGCCAGCAGTTTGTCTGGGGCCAACGTCCTGACTTTC,TRBV6-5,NA,TRBJ2-6,once
CASSESWSTDTQYF,TGTGCCAGCAGTGAATCATGGTCCACAGATACGCAGTATTTT,TRBV2,NA,TRBJ2-3,few
CSAPEIGTQYF,TGCAGTGCTCCTGAGATCGGGACCCAGTACTTC,TRBV20-1,NA,TRBJ2-5,NA
CAISEPTSSGSGTDTQYF,TGTGCCATCAGTGAGCCGACTTCTAGCGGGAGCGGCACAGATACGCAGTATTTT,TRBV10-3,TRBD2,TRBJ2-3,few
CASSQAGDTSGGAYTQYF,TGTGCCAGCAGCCAAGCAGGGGATACTAGCGGGGGGGCTTATACGCAGTATTTT,TRBV4-2,TRBD2,TRBJ2-3,NA
CASSLTGREQFF,TGTGCCAGCAGTTTAACGGGGCGTGAGCAGTTCTTC,TRBV12-3/TRBV12-4,NA,TRBJ2-1,once
CASSLSGSPSYEQYF,TGTGCCAGCTCACTCAGCGGGAGCCCCTCCTACGAGCAGTACTTC,TRBV18,TRBD2,TRBJ2-7,NA
CASRLGGFTDTQYF,TGTGCCAGCAGACTTGGCGGGTTCACAGATACGCAGTATTTT,TRBV28,NA,TRBJ2-3,NA